One and the same sample provided the 20 T cell receptor beta chains below, sequenced in a study of T cell responses to AZD1222 COVID-19 vaccine. The protocol was immunoSEQ multiplex PCR, while the TCRdb copy is restricted to in-frame clones and leaves out a portion. The sample includes about 200,000 clones, around 92% of them seen just once. The specimen comprised peripheral blood, sampled on day 0 of AZD1222 vaccination. The receptors were sampled from an adult in good health.

In DNA, the CDR3 is TGTGCCAGCAGTCGACAGGGGGGTAATGGCTACACCTTC. Translation: CASSRQGGNGYTF. The rearrangement links TRBV27 to TRBJ1-2, with 9 positions matching TRBD1. The V gene's germline CDR1 is MNHEY and CDR2 SMNVEV (reference sequence). The CDR3 has 13 amino acids. The junction had 4 bases not matched to a gene; V was cut back by 5 bases and J by 6 bases.

The chain recombines TRBV6-5 with TRBJ1-1; D gene uncertain. Trimming cost V 7 bases and J 11 bases, with 17 bases left between them. CDR3 size: 12 residues. From germline, CDR1 is MNHEY and CDR2 SVGAGI. CDR3 amino acids: CASNPGFNPAFF. As DNA, the CDR3 is TGTGCCAGCAACCCAGGCTTTAATCCGGCTTTCTTT.

The chain carries TRBV7-9 and TRBJ1-2; possibly TRBD1 for D (5 bases). The CDR3 length is 16 residues. CDR1 is SEHNR and CDR2 is FQNEAQ in the germline V gene (reference sequence). V was clipped by 7 bases and J by 7 bases, with 25 bases between them. CDR3 nucleotides: TGTGCCAGCACCCTAGAGGCAGGGATCGGTTGGGGTGGCTACACCTTC. This translates into CASTLEAGIGWGGYTF.

This clone was picked up one time. The chain combines TRBV27 with TRBJ2-5, with a weak D call TRBD1 (5 bases). Germline loops: CDR1 MNHEY, CDR2 SMNVEV (reference sequence). The CDR3 extends over 13 amino acids. V lost 3 bases to trimming and J lost 3 bases, with 8 bases between them. CDR3 coding DNA: TGTGCCAGCAGTTTTCGCAGGGAAGAGACCCAGTACTTC. Its protein is CASSFRREETQYF.

V usage is TRBV19 and J usage is TRBJ1-1, with D possibly being TRBD1 (5 bases). This CDR3 region has 17 residues. Trimming cost V 3 bases and J 0 bases, with 17 bases left between them. The germline V gene has CDR1 LNHDA and CDR2 SQIVND (reference sequence). In DNA, the CDR3 is TGTGCCAGTAGTATGTCCAGGGTCGATATCATGAACACTGAAGCTTTCTTT. Protein product: CASSMSRVDIMNTEAFF.

V gene TRBV9 combines with J gene TRBJ1-3; D unresolved. This CDR3 spans 16 amino acids. The germline V gene has CDR1 SGDLS and CDR2 YYNGEE. The V and J ends lost 4 bases and 8 bases respectively, with 22 bases between them. The CDR3 sequence: CASSPVGGPTGDTIYF. CDR3 DNA: TGTGCCAGCAGCCCCGTGGGAGGTCCCACCGGAGACACCATATATTTT.

V usage is TRBV6-5 and J usage is TRBJ1-1, with D uncertain. Trimming removed 10 bases from V and 3 bases from J, with 9 bases in between. Germline loops: CDR1 MNHEY, CDR2 SVGAGI. CDR3 size: 11 residues. CDR3 region: CATSRHTEAFF. In nucleotides, the CDR3 is TGTGCCACCTCCCGGCACACTGAAGCTTTCTTT.

This clone has just a few counts. The chain couples TRBV9 to TRBJ2-1; unclear D gene. Germline CDR1 SGDLS, CDR2 YYNGEE. This CDR3 comprises 13 residues. V was cut by 0 bases and J by 7 bases, with 8 bases left in between. CDR3 in amino acids: CASSVAVWNEQFF. CDR3 DNA: TGTGCCAGCAGCGTAGCTGTTTGGAATGAGCAGTTCTTC.

In its sample, this clone was seen once. J is TRBJ2-1 and V is TRBV7-3; 10 bases agree with TRBD2. Per germline, CDR1 SGHTA and CDR2 FQGTGA. CDR3 length: 14 amino acids. The trim removed 5 bases at V and 9 bases at J, leaving 7 bases unmatched. The DNA for the CDR3 is TGTGCCAGCAGCGCTAGCGGGGGCAGGAGTGAGCAGTTCTTC. Protein: CASSASGGRSEQFF.

The chain combines TRBV7-2 with TRBJ1-4; 8 nucleotides align to TRBD1. The V segment lost 5 bases and the J segment 14 bases; nucleotides outside the gene matches: 10. Germline V CDR1 and CDR2: SGHTA, FQGNSA. This CDR3 comprises 13 residues. CDR3 sequence (DNA): TGTGCCAGCAGCCTCGGACAGGGATTTATGCTGTTTTTT. This sequence encodes CASSLGQGFMLFF.

The chain combines TRBV3-1 (or the pseudogene TRBV3-2) with TRBJ2-2, with D hard to call. The V and J ends lost 1 base and 0 bases respectively, with 15 bases between them. This CDR3 is 18 amino acids long. The germline gives CDR1 LGHDT, CDR2 YNNKEL (reference sequence). The CDR3 spells CASSQVTFLSANTGELFF. The CDR3 DNA is TGTGCCAGCAGCCAAGTAACATTCCTGAGTGCGAACACCGGGGAGCTGTTTTTT.

This sequence joins TRBV11-2 and TRBJ2-7; 12 nucleotides agree with TRBD2. CDR1 is SGHAT and CDR2 is FQNNGV in the germline V gene. V lost 4 bases, J lost 0 bases, and 1 base stayed unmatched. This CDR3 is 15 amino acids long. The chain's CDR3 is CASSWTSGASYEQYF. The CDR3 region has the DNA TGTGCCAGCAGCTGGACTAGCGGGGCCTCCTACGAGCAGTACTTC.

The chain recombines TRBV7-9 with TRBJ1-5, with a possible D match to TRBD1 (5 bases). Trimming stripped 4 bases from V and 0 bases from J, with 10 bases between. CDR1 and CDR2 from the germline V gene are SEHNR and FQNEAQ (reference sequence). CDR3 length: 15 amino acids. CDR3: CASSSRDYSNQPQHF. DNA for the CDR3: TGTGCCAGCAGCTCCAGGGATTATAGCAATCAGCCCCAGCATTTT.

The rearrangement links TRBV12-3 or TRBV12-4 to TRBJ1-2; no clear D. This CDR3 has 12 residues. V was pared by 5 bases and J by 1 base, with 5 bases between. CDR3 coding DNA: TGTGCCAGCAGTCGGTATAACTATGGCTACACCTTC. Translation gives CASSRYNYGYTF.

This clone was recorded only once. CDR3: CASSGAPPNTEAFF. CDR3 nucleotides: TGTGCCAGCAGTGGGGCACCACCGAACACTGAAGCTTTCTTT. V is TRBV25-1 and J is TRBJ1-1, with D hard to call. CDR3 length: 14 residues. Germline CDR1 MGHDK, CDR2 SYGVNS. The V and J ends lost 4 bases and 1 base respectively, with 10 bases between them.

This clone was detected only once. The CDR3 reads CASSWGQGANSPLHF. The CDR3 DNA reads as TGCGCCAGCAGCTGGGGACAGGGGGCGAATTCACCCCTCCACTTT. J is TRBJ1-6 and V is TRBV5-1, with TRBD1 identical over 12 bases. Germline CDR1 and CDR2: SGHRS and YFSETQ. The CDR3 covers 15 residues. With V trimmed by 3 bases and J by 7 bases, 2 bases remained unmatched.

This clone has just a few counts. J is TRBJ2-7 and V is TRBV28; 7 bases are shared with TRBD1. The ends lost 10 bases at V and 0 bases at J; junction bases unmatched: 6. CDR1 MDHEN and CDR2 SYDVKM come from the germline V gene. The CDR3 spans 13 residues. DNA for the CDR3: TGTGCCACCAGCCGGGACAGCTCCTACGAGCAGTACTTC. This gives the protein CATSRDSSYEQYF.

This sequence joins TRBV5-6 and TRBJ1-3, with 7 bases lining up with TRBD1. Trimming cost V 3 bases and J 0 bases; bases outside gene matches: 9. The CDR3 length is 17 residues. Looked up from germline, CDR1 is SGHDT and CDR2 is YYEEEE. The CDR3 loop reads CASSYGTGAHSGNTIYF. The CDR3 DNA sequence: TGTGCCAGCAGCTATGGAACAGGGGCTCACTCTGGAAACACCATATATTTT.

The chain employs TRBV18 and TRBJ2-1; D possibly corresponds to TRBD1 (5 bases). This CDR3 region has 13 residues. From germline, CDR1 is KGHSH and CDR2 LQKENI. The germline V and J ends were trimmed by 2 bases and 7 bases, with 9 bases remaining between them. Written as DNA, the CDR3 is TGTGCCAGCTCACCAGGACAACTAAATGAGCAGTTCTTC. It yields the protein CASSPGQLNEQFF.

The chain couples TRBV4-3 to TRBJ2-3; D perhaps matches TRBD1 (6 bases). V shed 0 bases and J shed 3 bases, with 13 bases lying between them. Germline-derived CDR1 and CDR2 are LGHNA and YSLEER. CDR3 size: 16 residues. The CDR3 protein is CASSQDMATGTDTQYF. CDR3 bases: TGCGCCAGCAGCCAAGATATGGCCACAGGGACAGATACGCAGTATTTT.